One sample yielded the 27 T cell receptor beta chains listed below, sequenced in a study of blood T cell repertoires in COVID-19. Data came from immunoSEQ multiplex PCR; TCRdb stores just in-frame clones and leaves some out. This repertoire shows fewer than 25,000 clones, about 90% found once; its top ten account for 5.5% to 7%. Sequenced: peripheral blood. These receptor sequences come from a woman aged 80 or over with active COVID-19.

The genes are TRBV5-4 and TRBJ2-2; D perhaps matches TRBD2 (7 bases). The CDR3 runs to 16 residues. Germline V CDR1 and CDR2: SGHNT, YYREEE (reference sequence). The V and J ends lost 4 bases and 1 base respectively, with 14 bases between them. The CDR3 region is CASSGRGGGNTGELFF. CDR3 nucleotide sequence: TGTGCCAGCAGCGGAAGGGGGGGAGGGAACACCGGGGAGCTGTTTTTT.

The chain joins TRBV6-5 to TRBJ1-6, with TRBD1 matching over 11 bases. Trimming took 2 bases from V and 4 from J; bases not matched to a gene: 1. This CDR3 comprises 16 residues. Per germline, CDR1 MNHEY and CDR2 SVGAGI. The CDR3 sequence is CASSYGDRGYNSPLHF. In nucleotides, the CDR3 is TGTGCCAGCAGTTACGGGGACAGGGGGTATAATTCACCCCTCCACTTT.

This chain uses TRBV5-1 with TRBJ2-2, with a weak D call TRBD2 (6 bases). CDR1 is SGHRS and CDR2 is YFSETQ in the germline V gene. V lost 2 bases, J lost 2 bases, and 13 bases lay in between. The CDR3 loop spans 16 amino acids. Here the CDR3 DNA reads TGCGCCAGCAGCTTATGGGGGACTTCAAACACCGGGGAGCTGTTTTTT. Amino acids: CASSLWGTSNTGELFF.

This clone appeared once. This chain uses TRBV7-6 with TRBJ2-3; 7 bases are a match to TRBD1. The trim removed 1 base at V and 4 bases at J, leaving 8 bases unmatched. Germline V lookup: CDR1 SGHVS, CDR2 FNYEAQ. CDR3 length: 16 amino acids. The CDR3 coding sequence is TGTGCCAGCAGCTTAGTTCGAACAGGGGCCGCAGATACGCAGTATTTT. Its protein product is CASSLVRTGAADTQYF.

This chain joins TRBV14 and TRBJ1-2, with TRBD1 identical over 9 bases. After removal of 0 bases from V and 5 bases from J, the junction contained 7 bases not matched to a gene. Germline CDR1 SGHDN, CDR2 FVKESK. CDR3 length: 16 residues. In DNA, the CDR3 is TGTGCCAGCAGCCAAGATTTCGGGACAGGGACATATGGCTACACCTTC. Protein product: CASSQDFGTGTYGYTF.

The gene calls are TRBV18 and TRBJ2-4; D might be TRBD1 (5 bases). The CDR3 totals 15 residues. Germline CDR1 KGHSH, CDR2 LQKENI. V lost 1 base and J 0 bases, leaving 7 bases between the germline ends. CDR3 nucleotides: TGTGCCAGCTCACCACAGGGGATAGCCAAAAACATTCAGTACTTC. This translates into CASSPQGIAKNIQYF.

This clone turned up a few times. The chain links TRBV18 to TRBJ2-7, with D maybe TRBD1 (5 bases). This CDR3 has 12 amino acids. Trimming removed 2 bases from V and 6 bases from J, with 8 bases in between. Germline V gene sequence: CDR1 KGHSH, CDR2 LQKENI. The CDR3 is CASSPSGLEQYF. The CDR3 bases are TGTGCCAGCTCACCATCAGGGCTCGAGCAGTACTTC.

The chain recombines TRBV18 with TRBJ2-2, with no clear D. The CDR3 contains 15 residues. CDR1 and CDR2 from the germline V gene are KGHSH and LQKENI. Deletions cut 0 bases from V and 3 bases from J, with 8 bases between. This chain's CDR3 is CASSPPGRYTGELFF. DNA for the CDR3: TGTGCCAGCTCACCACCGGGCAGATACACCGGGGAGCTGTTTTTT.

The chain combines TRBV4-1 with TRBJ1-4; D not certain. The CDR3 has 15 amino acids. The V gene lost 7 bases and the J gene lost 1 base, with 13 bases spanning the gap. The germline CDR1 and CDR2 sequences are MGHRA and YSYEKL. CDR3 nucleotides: TGCGCCAGCACCCCCGGGTACTTAACTAATGAAAAACTGTTTTTT. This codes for CASTPGYLTNEKLFF.

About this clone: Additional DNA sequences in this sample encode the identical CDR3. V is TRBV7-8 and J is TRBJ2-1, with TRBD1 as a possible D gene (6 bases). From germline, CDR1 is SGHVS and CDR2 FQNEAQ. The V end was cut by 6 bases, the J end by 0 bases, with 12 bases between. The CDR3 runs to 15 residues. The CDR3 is CASSPYRVSYNEQFF. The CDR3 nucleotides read TGTGCCAGCAGTCCCTACAGGGTCTCCTACAATGAGCAGTTCTTC.

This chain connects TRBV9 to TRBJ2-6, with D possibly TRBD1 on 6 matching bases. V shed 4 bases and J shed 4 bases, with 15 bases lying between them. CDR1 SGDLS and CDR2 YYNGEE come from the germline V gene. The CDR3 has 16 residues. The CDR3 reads CASSHRGGSGANVLTF. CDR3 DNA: TGTGCCAGCAGCCACAGAGGGGGTTCCGGGGCCAACGTCCTGACTTTC.

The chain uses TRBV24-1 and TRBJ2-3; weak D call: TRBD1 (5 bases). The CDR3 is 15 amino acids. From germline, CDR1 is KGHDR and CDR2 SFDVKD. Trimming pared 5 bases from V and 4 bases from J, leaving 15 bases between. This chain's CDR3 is CATSVGAAYPDTQYF. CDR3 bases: TGTGCCACCAGTGTAGGGGCAGCCTACCCAGATACGCAGTATTTT.

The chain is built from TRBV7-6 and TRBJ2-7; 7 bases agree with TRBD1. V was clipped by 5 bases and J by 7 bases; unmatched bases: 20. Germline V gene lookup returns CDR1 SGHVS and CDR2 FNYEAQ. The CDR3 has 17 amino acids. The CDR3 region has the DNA TGTGCCAGCAGCCCCGCTCCGTGGACAGGCCCTAGGGGAGAGCAGTACTTC. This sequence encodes CASSPAPWTGPRGEQYF.

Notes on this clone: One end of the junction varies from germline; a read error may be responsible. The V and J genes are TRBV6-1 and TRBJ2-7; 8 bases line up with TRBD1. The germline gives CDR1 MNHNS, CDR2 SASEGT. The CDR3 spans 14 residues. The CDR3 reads CASSEGQGGFWQYF. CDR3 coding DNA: TGTGCCAGCAGCGAAGGACAGGGTGGGTTTTGGCAGTACTTC.

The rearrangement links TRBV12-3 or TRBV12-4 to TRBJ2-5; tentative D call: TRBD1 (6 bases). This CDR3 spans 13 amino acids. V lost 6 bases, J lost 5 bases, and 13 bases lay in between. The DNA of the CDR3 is TGTGCCAGCAGGAAGACAGGTCGGGAGACCCAGTACTTC. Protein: CASRKTGRETQYF.

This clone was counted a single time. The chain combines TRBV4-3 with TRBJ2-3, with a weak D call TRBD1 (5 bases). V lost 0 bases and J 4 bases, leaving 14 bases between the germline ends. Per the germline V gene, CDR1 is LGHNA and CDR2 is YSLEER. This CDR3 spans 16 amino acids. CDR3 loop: CASSQDLGLGSDTQYF. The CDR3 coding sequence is TGCGCCAGCAGCCAAGATCTGGGGCTGGGTTCAGATACGCAGTATTTT.

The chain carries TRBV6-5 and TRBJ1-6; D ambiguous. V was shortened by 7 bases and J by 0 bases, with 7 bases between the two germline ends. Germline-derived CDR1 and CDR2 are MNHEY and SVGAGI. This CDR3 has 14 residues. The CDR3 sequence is CASTFGSYNSPLHF. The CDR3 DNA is TGTGCCAGCACCTTCGGCTCCTATAATTCACCCCTCCACTTT.

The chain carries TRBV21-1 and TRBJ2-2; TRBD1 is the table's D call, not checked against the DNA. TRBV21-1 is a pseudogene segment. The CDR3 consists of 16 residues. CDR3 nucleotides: TGTGCCAGCAGCAAAGGCCCAGGGCCGAACACCGGGGAGCTGTTTTTT. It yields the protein CASSKGPGPNTGELFF.

The CDR3 bases are TGTGCCAGCAGCGGCTTACCGGGGGGTTTTTACAATGAGCAGTTCTTC. Translation: CASSGLPGGFYNEQFF. The V gene is TRBV11-2, the J gene TRBJ2-1, with 7 bases that match TRBD2. Per the germline V gene, CDR1 is SGHAT and CDR2 is FQNNGV. With V trimmed by 5 bases and J by 4 bases, 11 bases remained unmatched. The CDR3 sequence is 16 residues long.

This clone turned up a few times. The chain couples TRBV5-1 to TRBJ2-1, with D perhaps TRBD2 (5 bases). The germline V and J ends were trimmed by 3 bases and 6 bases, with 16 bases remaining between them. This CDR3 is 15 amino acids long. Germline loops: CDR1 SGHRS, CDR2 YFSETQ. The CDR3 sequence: CASSSEGDVINEQFF. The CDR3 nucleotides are TGCGCCAGCAGCTCCGAGGGTGACGTCATCAATGAGCAGTTCTTC.

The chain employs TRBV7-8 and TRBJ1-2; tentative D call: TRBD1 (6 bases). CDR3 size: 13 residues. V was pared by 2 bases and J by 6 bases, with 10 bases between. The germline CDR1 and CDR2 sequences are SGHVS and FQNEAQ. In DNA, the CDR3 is TGTGCCAGCAGCTTATGGACAGAAGATGGCTACACCTTC. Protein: CASSLWTEDGYTF.

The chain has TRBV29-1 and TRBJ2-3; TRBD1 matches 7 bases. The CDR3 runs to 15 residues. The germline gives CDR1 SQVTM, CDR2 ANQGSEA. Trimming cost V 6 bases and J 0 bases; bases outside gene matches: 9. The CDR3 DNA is TGCAGCGTGGCCTACGGGACAGCGAGCACAGATACGCAGTATTTT. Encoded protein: CSVAYGTASTDTQYF.

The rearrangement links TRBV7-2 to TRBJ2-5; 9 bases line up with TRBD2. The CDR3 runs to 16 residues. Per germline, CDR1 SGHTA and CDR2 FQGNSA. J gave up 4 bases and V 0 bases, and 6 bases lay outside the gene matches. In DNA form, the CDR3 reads TGTGCCAGCAGCTTAGCCGGCGGGGGGGCCGGAGAGACCCAGTACTTC. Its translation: CASSLAGGGAGETQYF.

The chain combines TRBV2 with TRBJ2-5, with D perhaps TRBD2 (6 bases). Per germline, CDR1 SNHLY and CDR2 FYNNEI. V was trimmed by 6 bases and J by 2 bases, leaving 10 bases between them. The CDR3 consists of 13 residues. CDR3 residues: CASRGGGQETQYF. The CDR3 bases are TGTGCCAGCAGGGGAGGAGGGCAAGAGACCCAGTACTTC.

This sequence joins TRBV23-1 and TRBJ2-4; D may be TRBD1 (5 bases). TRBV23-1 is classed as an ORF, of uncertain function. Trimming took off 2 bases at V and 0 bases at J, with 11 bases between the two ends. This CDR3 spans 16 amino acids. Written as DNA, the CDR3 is TGCGCCAGCAGTCAACCCCCAGACAGAGCCAAAAACATTCAGTACTTC. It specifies CASSQPPDRAKNIQYF.

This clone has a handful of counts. The CDR3 bases are TGTGCCAGCAGCGTCGGACTAGCGGGGGGTTACGAGCAGTACTTC. The encoded protein is CASSVGLAGGYEQYF. The chain has TRBV7-8 and TRBJ2-7; 14 bases are a match to TRBD2. Germline CDR1 SGHVS, CDR2 FQNEAQ. The CDR3 is 15 residues long. Losses at the gene ends were 5 bases for V and 4 bases for J; bases not matched to a gene: 4.

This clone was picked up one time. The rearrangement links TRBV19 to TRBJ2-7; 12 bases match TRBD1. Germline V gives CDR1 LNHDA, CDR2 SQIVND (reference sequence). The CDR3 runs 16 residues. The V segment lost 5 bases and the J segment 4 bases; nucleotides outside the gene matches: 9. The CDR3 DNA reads TGTGCCAGTAGTCCCGCGGCGGGACAGGGGGCGTACGAGCAGTACTTC. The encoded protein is CASSPAAGQGAYEQYF.